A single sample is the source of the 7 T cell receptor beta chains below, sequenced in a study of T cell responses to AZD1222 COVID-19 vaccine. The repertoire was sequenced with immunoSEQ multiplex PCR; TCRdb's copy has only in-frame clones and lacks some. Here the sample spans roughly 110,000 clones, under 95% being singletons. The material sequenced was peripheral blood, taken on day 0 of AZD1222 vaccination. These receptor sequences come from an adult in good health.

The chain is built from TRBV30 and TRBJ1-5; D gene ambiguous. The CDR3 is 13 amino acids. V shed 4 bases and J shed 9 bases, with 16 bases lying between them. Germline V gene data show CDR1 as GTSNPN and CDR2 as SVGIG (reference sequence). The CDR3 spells CAWTPGETGPQHF. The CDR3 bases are TGTGCCTGGACCCCCGGGGAGACTGGGCCCCAGCATTTT.

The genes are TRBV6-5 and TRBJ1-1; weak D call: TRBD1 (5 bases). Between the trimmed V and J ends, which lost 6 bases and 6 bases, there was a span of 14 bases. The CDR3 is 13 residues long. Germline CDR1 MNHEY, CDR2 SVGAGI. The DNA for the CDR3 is TGTGCCAGCAGCCCCCCCGGAGGGGCTGAAGCTTTCTTT. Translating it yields CASSPPGGAEAFF.

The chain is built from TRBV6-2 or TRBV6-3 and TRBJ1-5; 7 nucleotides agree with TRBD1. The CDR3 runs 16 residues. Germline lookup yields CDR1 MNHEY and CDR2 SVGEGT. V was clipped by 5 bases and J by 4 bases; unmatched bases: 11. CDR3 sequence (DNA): TGTGCCAGCAGTATTCACCATCAGGGGGAAAATCAGCCCCAGCATTTT. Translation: CASSIHHQGENQPQHF.

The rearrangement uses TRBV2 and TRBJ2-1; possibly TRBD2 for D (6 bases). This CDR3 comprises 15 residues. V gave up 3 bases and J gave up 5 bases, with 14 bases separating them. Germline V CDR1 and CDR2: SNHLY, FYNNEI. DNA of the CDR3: TGTGCCAGCAGTGATAGAAGGACTATTCACAATGAGCAGTTCTTC. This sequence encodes CASSDRRTIHNEQFF. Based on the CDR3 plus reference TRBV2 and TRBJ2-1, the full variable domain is EPEVTQTPSHQVTQMGQEVILRCVPISNHLYFYWYRQILGQKVEFLVSFYNNEISEKSEIFDDQFSVERPDGSNFTLKIRSTKLEDSAMYFCASSDRRTIHNEQFFGPGTRLTVL.

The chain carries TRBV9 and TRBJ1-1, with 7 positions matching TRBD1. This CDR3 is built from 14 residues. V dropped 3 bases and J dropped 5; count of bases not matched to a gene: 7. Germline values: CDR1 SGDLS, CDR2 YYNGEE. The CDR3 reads CASSAGQLRTEAFF. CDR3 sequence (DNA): TGTGCCAGCAGCGCGGGACAGTTGAGGACTGAAGCTTTCTTT.

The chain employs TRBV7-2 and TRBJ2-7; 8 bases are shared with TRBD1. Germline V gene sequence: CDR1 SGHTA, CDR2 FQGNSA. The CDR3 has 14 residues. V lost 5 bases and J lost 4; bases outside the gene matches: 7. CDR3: CASSRTDRGYEQYF. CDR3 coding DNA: TGTGCCAGCAGCAGAACCGACAGGGGTTACGAGCAGTACTTC.

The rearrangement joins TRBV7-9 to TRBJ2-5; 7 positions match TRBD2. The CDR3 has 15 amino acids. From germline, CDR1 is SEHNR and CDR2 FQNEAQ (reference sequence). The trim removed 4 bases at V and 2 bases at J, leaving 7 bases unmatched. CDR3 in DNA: TGTGCCAGCAGCTCCCTTAGCGGGTATCAAGAGACCCAGTACTTC. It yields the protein CASSSLSGYQETQYF.